The clone carrying this TCR beta chain was seen at least ten times. What it binds is unknown. The data were obtained in a study of T-cell memory formation after mild COVID-19. Whole-study results and caveats: Some clones that responded turned up in pre-infection memory, which suggests that cross-reactive memory joined in.

The CDR3 length is 17 residues. The germline V gene has CDR1 MNHEY and CDR2 SVGEGT. The junction had 5 bases not matched to a gene; V was cut back by 2 bases and J by 2 bases. TCRdb reprocessed the 5' RACE reads with MiXCR, giving one entry per CDR3 protein. The profile shows 350,000 to 450,000 distinct CDR3 sequences, around 20% of them singletons. The origin of this receptor is an adult woman who had mild COVID-19 (a few samples of this study predate the infection). Cell type and time point are not known. This chain joins TRBV6-2 or TRBV6-3 and TRBJ2-1; 11 bases align to TRBD2. Sequenced: PBMCs or a T cell subset sorted from them (not recorded which). The chain's CDR3 is CASSYHETSGTYNEQFF. The CDR3 DNA is TGTGCCAGCAGTTACCACGAGACTAGCGGGACCTACAATGAGCAGTTCTTC.